This T cell receptor (beta chain) was sequenced during a study of cytomegalovirus exposure and HLA in healthy donors. With respect to this clone: Antigen specificity is unknown. Mismatch with germline at one junction end may stem from a read error. This CDR3 is also generated by other DNA sequences in the sample.

Study observations and caveats: Altogether, 170 or so TCR beta chains were recorded as cytomegalovirus-associated. A later analysis linked a missense DCLRE1C variant to TCR beta V- and J-gene trimming.

Both 60 Vbeta primers and 13 Jbeta primers went into the PCR. Generated by immunoSEQ multiplex PCR, the TCRdb table keeps only in-frame clones and is missing some. The table lists around 120,000 clones, 75% to 80% of them singletons, with 6.3% in the top ten. Donors in the study were healthy people who gave bone marrow. This CDR3 spans 14 amino acids. Germline CDR1 SNHLY, CDR2 FYNNEI. Input material: PBMCs. The chain recombines TRBV2 with TRBJ2-4; tentative D call: TRBD1 (5 bases). The source of this sequence is a middle-aged woman in good health and CMV-seronegative. In nucleotides, the CDR3 is TGTGCCAGCAGTGCAGGGTTAGCCAAAAACAGTCAGTACTTC. It yields the protein CASSAGLAKNSQYF. The whole variable domain, remainder taken from reference TRBV2 and TRBJ2-4, is EPEVTQTPSHQVTQMGQEVILRCVPISNHLYFYWYRQILGQKVEFLVSFYNNEISEKSEIFDDQFSVERPDGSNFTLKIRSTKLEDSAMYFCASSAGLAKNSQYFGAGTRLSVL.